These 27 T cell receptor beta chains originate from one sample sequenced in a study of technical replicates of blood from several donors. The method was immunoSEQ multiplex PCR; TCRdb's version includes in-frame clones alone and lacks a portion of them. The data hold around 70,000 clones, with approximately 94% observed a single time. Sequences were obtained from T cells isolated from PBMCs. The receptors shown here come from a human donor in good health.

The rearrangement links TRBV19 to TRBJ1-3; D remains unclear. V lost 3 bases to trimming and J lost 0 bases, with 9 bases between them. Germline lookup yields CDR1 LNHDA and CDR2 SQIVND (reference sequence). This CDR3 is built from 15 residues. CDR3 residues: CASSIAYFSGNTIYF. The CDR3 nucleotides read TGTGCCAGTAGTATCGCCTATTTCTCTGGAAACACCATATATTTT. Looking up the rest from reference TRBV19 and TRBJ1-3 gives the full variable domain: DGGITQSPKYLFRKEGQNVTLSCEQNLNHDAMYWYRQDPGQGLRLIYYSQIVNDFQKGDIAEGYSVSREKKESFPLTVTSAQKNPTAFYLCASSIAYFSGNTIYFGEGSWLTVV.

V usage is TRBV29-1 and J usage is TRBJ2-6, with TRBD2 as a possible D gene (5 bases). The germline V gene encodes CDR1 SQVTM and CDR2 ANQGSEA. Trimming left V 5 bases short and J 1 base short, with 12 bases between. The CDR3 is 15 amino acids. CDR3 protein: CSVRYGGSGANVLTF. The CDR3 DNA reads TGCAGCGTTAGATACGGAGGATCTGGGGCCAACGTCCTGACTTTC. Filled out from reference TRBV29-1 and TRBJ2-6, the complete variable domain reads SAVISQKPSRDICQRGTSLTIQCQVDSQVTMMFWYRQQPGQSLTLIATANQGSEATYESGFVIDKFPISRPNLTFSTLTVSNMSPEDSSIYLCSVRYGGSGANVLTFGAGSRLTVL.

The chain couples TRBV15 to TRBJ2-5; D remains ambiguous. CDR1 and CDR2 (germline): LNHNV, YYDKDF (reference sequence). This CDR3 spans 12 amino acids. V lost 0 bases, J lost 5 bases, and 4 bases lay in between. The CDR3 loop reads CATSRDEETQYF. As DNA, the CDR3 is TGTGCCACCAGCAGAGATGAGGAGACCCAGTACTTC.

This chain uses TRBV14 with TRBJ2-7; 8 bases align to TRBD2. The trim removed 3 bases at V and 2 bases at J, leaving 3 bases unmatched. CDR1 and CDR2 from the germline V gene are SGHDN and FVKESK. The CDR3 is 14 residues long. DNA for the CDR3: TGTGCCAGCAGCCACACTAGCGGAGCCTACGAGCAGTACTTC. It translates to CASSHTSGAYEQYF.

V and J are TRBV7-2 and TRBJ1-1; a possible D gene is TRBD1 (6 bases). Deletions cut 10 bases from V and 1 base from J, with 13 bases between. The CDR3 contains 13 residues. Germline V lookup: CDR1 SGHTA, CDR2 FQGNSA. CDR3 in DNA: TGTGCCACCAAGGGGACAAGGAACACTGAAGCTTTCTTT. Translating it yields CATKGTRNTEAFF.

In DNA, the CDR3 is TGTGCCAGCAGCTTAAGAGGGAGGGGATACGAGCAGTACTTC. It yields the protein CASSLRGRGYEQYF. This chain uses TRBV7-2 with TRBJ2-7; 7 bases line up with TRBD2. With 2 bases clipped from V and 4 bases from J, the junction kept 5 bases outside the gene matches. CDR3 length equals 14 residues. Germline CDR1 SGHTA, CDR2 FQGNSA.

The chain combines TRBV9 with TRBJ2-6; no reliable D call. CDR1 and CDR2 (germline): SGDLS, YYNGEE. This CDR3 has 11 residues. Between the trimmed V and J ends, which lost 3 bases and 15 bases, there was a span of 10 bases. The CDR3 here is CASSGKLPLTF. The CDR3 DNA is TGTGCCAGCAGCGGAAAGCTTCCCCTGACTTTC. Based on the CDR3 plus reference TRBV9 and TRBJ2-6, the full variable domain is DSGVTQTPKHLITATGQRVTLRCSPRSGDLSVYWYQQSLDQGLQFLIQYYNGEERAKGNILERFSAQQFPDLHSELNLSSLELGDSALYFCASSGKLPLTFGAGSRLTVL.

The CDR3 DNA reads as TGTGCCAGCAGTTTCTACGGTCGGGGGGCAGATACGCAGTATTTT. This gives the protein CASSFYGRGADTQYF. J is TRBJ2-3 and V is TRBV28, with TRBD2 identical over 7 bases. CDR1 MDHEN and CDR2 SYDVKM come from the germline V gene. This CDR3 spans 15 amino acids. J gave up 4 bases and V 3 bases, and 7 bases lay outside the gene matches.

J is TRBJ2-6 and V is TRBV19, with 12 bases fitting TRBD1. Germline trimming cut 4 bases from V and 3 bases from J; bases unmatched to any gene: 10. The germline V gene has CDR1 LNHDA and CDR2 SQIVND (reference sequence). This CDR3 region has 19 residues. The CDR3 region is CASSTRSGQGAFGANVLTF. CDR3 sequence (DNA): TGTGCCAGTAGTACAAGGTCGGGACAGGGGGCTTTTGGGGCCAACGTCCTGACTTTC.

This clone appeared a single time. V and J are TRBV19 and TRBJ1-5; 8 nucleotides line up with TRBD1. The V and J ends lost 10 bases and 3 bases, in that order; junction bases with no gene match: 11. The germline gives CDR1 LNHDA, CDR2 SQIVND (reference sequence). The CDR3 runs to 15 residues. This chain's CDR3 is CATLPGTGINQPQHF. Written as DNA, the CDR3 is TGTGCCACACTCCCCGGGACAGGCATCAATCAGCCCCAGCATTTT.

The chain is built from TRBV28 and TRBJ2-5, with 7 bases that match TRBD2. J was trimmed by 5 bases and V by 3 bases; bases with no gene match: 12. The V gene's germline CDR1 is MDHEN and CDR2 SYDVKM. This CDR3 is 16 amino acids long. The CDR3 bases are TGTGCCAGCAGTTTGGGCAGAGGGAGGGGTTCGGAGACCCAGTACTTC. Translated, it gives CASSLGRGRGSETQYF.

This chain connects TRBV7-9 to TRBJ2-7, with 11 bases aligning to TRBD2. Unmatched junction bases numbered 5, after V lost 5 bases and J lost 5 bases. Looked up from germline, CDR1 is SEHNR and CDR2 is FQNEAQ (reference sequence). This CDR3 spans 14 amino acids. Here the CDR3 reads CASSPTSGRHEQYF. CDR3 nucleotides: TGTGCCAGCAGCCCCACTAGCGGGAGACACGAGCAGTACTTC.

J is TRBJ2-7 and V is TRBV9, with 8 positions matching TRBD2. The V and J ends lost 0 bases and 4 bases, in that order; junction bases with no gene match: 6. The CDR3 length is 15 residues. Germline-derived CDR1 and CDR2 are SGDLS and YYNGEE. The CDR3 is CASSVGASGFYEQYF. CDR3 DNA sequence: TGTGCCAGCAGCGTAGGGGCTAGCGGGTTTTACGAGCAGTACTTC.

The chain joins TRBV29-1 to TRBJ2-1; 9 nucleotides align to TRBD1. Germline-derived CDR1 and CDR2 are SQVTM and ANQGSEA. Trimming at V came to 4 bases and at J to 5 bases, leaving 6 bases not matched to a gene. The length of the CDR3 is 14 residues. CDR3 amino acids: CSVARDRDNNEQFF. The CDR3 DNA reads TGCAGCGTTGCTCGGGACAGGGACAACAATGAGCAGTTCTTC.

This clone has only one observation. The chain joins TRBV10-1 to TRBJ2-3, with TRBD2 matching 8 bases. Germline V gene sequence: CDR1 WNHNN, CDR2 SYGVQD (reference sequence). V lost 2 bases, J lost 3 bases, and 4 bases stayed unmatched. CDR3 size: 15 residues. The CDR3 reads CASSEKREITDTQYF. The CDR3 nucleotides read TGCGCCAGCAGTGAGAAGCGGGAGATAACAGATACGCAGTATTTT.

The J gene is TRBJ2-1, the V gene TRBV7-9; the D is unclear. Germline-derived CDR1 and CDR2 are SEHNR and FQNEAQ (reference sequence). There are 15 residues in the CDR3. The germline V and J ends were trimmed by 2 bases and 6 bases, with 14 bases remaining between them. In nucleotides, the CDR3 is TGTGCCAGCAGCTTACATAGAATTCGTGCCAATGAGCAGTTCTTC. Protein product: CASSLHRIRANEQFF.

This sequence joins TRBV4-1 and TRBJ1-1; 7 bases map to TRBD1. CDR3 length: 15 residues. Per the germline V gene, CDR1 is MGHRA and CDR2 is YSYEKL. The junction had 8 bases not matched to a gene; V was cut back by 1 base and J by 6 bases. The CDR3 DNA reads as TGCGCCAGCAGCCAAGCAATATACAGGGGTCCTGAAGCTTTCTTT. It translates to CASSQAIYRGPEAFF.

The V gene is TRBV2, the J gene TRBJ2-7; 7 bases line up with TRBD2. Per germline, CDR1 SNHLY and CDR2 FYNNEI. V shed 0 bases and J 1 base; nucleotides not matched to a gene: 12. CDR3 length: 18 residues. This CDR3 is CASSEALIQREKSYEQYF. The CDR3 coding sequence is TGTGCCAGCAGTGAAGCGCTTATACAGCGGGAAAAATCCTACGAGCAGTACTTC.

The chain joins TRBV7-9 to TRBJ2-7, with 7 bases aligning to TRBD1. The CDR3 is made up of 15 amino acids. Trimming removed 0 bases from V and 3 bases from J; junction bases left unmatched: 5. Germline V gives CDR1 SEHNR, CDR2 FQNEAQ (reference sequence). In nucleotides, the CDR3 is TGTGCCAGCAGCTTAGCCGGGACAGACAACTACGAGCAGTACTTC. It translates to CASSLAGTDNYEQYF. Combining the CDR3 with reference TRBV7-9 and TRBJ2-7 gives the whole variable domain DTGVSQNPRHKITKRGQNVTFRCDPISEHNRLYWYRQTLGQGPEFLTYFQNEAQLEKSRLLSDRFSAERPKGSFSTLEIQRTEQGDSAMYLCASSLAGTDNYEQYFGPGTRLTVT.

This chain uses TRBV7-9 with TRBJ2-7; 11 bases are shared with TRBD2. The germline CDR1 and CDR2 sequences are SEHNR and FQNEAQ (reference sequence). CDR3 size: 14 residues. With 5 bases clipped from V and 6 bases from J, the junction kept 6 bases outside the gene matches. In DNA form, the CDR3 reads TGTGCCAGCAGCACCACTAGCGGGAGACGCGAGCAGTACTTC. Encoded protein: CASSTTSGRREQYF.

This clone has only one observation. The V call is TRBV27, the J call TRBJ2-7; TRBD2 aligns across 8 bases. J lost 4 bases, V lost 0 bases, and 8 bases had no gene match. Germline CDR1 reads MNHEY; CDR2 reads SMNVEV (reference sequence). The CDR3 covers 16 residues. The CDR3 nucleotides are TGTGCCAGCAGTTTATCTCTAGCGGGTCTCTCGTACGAGCAGTACTTC. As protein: CASSLSLAGLSYEQYF.

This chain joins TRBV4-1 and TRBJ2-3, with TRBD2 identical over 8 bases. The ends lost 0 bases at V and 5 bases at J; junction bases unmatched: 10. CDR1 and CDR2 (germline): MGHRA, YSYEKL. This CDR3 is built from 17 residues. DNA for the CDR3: TGCGCCAGCAGCCAAGATCCAGCGGGAGCCCTCGTAGATACGCAGTATTTT. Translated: CASSQDPAGALVDTQYF.

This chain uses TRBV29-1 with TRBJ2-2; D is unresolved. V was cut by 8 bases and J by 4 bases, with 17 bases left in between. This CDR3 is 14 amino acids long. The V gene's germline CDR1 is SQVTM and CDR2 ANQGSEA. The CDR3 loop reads CSRDWALRTGELFF. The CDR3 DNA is TGCAGCCGAGATTGGGCTTTGCGCACCGGGGAGCTGTTTTTT.

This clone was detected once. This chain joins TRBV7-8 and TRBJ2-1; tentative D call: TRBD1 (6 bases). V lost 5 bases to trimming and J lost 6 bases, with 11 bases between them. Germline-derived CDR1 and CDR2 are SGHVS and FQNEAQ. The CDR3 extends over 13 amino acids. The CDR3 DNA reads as TGTGCCAGCAGCAACGGACAGATCAATGAGCAGTTCTTC. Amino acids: CASSNGQINEQFF.

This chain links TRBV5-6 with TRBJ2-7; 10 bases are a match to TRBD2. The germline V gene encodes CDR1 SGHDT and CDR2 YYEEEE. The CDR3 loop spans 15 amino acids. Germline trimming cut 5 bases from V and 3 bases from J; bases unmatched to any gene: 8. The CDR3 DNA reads TGTGCCAGCAGTTTTCTCGGGACTAGCGTCTACGAGCAGTACTTC. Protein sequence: CASSFLGTSVYEQYF.

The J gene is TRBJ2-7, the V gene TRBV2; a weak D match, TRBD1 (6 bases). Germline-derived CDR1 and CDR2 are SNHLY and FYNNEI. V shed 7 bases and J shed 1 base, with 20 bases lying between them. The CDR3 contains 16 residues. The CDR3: CASNNNRVKGSYEQYF. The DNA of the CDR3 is TGTGCCAGCAACAATAACAGGGTTAAGGGGTCCTACGAGCAGTACTTC.

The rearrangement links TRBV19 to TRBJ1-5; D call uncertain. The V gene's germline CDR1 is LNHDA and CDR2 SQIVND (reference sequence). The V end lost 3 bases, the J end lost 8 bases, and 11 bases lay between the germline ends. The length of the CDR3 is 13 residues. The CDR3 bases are TGTGCCAGTAGTATGGGCAGTTGGGAGCCCCAGCATTTT. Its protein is CASSMGSWEPQHF.